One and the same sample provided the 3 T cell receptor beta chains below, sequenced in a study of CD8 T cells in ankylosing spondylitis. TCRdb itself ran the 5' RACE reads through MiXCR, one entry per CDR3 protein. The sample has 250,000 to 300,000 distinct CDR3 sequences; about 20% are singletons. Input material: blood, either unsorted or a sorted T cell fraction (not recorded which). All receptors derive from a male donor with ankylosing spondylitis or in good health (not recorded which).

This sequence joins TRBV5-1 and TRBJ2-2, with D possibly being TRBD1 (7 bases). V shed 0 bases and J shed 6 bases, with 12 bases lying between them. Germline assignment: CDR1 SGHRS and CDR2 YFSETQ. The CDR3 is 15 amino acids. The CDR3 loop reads CASSLVQGGSGELFF. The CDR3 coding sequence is TGCGCCAGCAGCTTGGTTCAGGGGGGATCCGGGGAGCTGTTTTTT.

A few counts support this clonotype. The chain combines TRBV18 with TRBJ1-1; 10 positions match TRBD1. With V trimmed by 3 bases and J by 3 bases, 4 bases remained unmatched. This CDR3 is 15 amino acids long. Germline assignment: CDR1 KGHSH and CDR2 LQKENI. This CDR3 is CASSPRTGGDTEAFF. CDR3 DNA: TGTGCCAGCTCACCGAGGACAGGGGGGGACACTGAAGCTTTCTTT.

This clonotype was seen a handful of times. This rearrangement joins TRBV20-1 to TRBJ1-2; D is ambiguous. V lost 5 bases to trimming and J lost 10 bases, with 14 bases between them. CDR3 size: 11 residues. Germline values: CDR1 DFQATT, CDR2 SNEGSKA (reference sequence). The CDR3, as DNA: TGCAGTGCTCCACGGGGAGGTGACTACACCTTC. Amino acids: CSAPRGGDYTF.